A selection of T cell receptor beta chains follows, all from one sample in a study of Graves' ophthalmopathy and Graves' hyperthyroidism. TCRdb re-derived calls from the multiplex PCR reads in MiXCR, one entry per CDR3 protein. The table has 200,000 to 250,000 distinct CDR3 sequences, 45% seen once. The specimen was peripheral blood. These receptors were obtained from an adult man with Graves' ophthalmopathy. Each CDR3 is given with its conserved first and last residue. A D gene is named only where the DNA matches it firmly. Size tells how often a clone was seen (once, few, many) or the class of an expanded clone, and some rows leave it out.

CDR3nt,CDR3aa,d_gene,j_gene,abundance,v_gene
TGTGCCATCAGCCCGGGAGGCGAAGGTGGCTACGAGCAGTACTTC,CAISPGGEGGYEQYF,TRBD2,TRBJ2-7,.,TRBV10-3
TGTGCCAGCAGCCCCCCAGGGACCGCGGGAACCCTCAATGAGCAGTTCTTC,CASSPPGTAGTLNEQFF,.,TRBJ2-1,.,TRBV7-9
TGTGCCAGCAGTTTCAAAGGGATCGATGGCTACACCTTC,CASSFKGIDGYTF,.,TRBJ1-2,few,TRBV12-3/TRBV12-4
TGTGCCAGCAGCGAGAGCGGAGGACTCACGGGCGAGCAGTACTTC,CASSESGGLTGEQYF,.,TRBJ2-7,few,TRBV9
TGTGCCAGCAGTTCTTTGGAGACCCAGTACTTC,CASSSLETQYF,.,TRBJ2-5,.,TRBV27
TGTGCCAGCAGTTACTCGACGGTGCAGACTCAAGAGACCCAGTACTTC,CASSYSTVQTQETQYF,.,TRBJ2-5,.,TRBV6-5
TGTGCCAGCAGCGGACTAGAAGAGACCCAGTACTTC,CASSGLEETQYF,TRBD2,TRBJ2-5,many,TRBV2
TGCAGCGTTAGACAGGGGGCCGGCGGGGAGCTGTTTTTT,CSVRQGAGGELFF,TRBD1,TRBJ2-2,many,TRBV29-1
TGTGCCAGCAGCTTAAACCCTCGTGGGGGGGCCTATTCACCCCTCCACTTT,CASSLNPRGGAYSPLHF,.,TRBJ1-6,.,TRBV7-2
TGTGCCAGCAGCGTACCGGGGGGCTCTGGGGCCAACGTCCTGACTTTC,CASSVPGGSGANVLTF,TRBD2,TRBJ2-6,few,TRBV7-2
TGTGCCAGTCGGGGGGCCGGGGAGCTGCTTTTT,CASRGAGELLF,.,TRBJ2-2,.,TRBV19
TGTGCCACTGATGGGGTGCCAACCTACGAGCAGTACTTC,CATDGVPTYEQYF,.,TRBJ2-7,many,TRBV24-1
TGCGCCAGCAGCCCCGAGACAGGGGGCGGCAATCAGCCCCAGCATTTT,CASSPETGGGNQPQHF,TRBD1,TRBJ1-5,.,TRBV5-1
TGCGCCAGCAGCTCACCCCGAGAGGGGAGAAATTCACCCCTCCACTTT,CASSSPREGRNSPLHF,.,TRBJ1-6,.,TRBV9
TGTGCCAGCAGCTTAGACGGGAATCAGCCCCAGCATTTT,CASSLDGNQPQHF,.,TRBJ1-5,many,TRBV7-9
TGTGCCAGCACGCTTACCGGGGGCTCTAACTATGGCTACATCTTC,CASTLTGGSNYGYIF,.,TRBJ1-2,.,TRBV2
TGTGCCAGCAGCTTAGGCGACAGAAGTCTTGGCTACACCTTC,CASSLGDRSLGYTF,.,TRBJ1-2,.,TRBV7-9
TGTGCCAGCAGCCTACAAAAAGGGCAGCCCCAGCATTTT,CASSLQKGQPQHF,.,TRBJ1-5,few,TRBV7-3
TGTGCCAGTACCCAGGGACAGATGAACACTGAAGCTTTCTTT,CASTQGQMNTEAFF,TRBD1,TRBJ1-1,.,TRBV19
TGTGCCAGCAGCGCCCCCGGTAAACCCCCCATGGCCCAGTACTTC,CASSAPGKPPMAQYF,.,TRBJ2-5,.,TRBV7-9
TGTGCCAGCAGCTTCGACCGCACAGATACGCAGTATTTT,CASSFDRTDTQYF,.,TRBJ2-3,.,TRBV7-3
TGTGCCAGCAGCTTAAGGTCAACGGGCAATCAGCCCCAGCATTTT,CASSLRSTGNQPQHF,.,TRBJ1-5,.,TRBV5-5
TGTGCCATCAGTCCGGGACTTCAAGAGACCCAGTACTTC,CAISPGLQETQYF,.,TRBJ2-5,few,TRBV10-3
TGCGCCAGCAGTGATGGGGGGGGAAAGCGGGAGACGTCAGATACGCAGTATTTT,CASSDGGGKRETSDTQYF,TRBD2,TRBJ2-3,.,TRBV10-1
TGTGCCAGCAGACTCGGTACCTCACCCCTCCACTTT,CASRLGTSPLHF,.,TRBJ1-6,.,TRBV2
TGTGCCAGCAGCTCCGGACTCCTCGGTGAAGCTTTCTTT,CASSSGLLGEAFF,.,TRBJ1-1,.,TRBV7-9
TGCAGCGTTGTAGGGGAAGGGGCTGAAAGACCCCTCCACTTT,CSVVGEGAERPLHF,.,TRBJ1-6,.,TRBV29-1
TGTGCCAGCAGGCCTCTCGCCAGGGGGGGGGCTGGCTATGGCTACACCTTC,CASRPLARGGAGYGYTF,TRBD1,TRBJ1-2,.,TRBV2
TGCAGTGCTATAAAGGCTAGCGGTGTTTTCGAGCAGTACTTC,CSAIKASGVFEQYF,TRBD2,TRBJ2-7,once,TRBV20-1
TGCAGTGCCAAACGTGACGCTCGAGGGTACGAGCAGTACTTC,CSAKRDARGYEQYF,.,TRBJ2-7,few,TRBV20-1
TGTGCCAGCAGCTCGGGGAGTGTCTATGGCTACACCTTC,CASSSGSVYGYTF,.,TRBJ1-2,.,TRBV7-6
TGCAGTGCTAGTTCCGGGACAGGGGGTTCACCCCTCCACTTT,CSASSGTGGSPLHF,TRBD1,TRBJ1-6,.,TRBV20-1
TGCAGCGTTGACTCCGGGACTAGCGCCCTTAAGGGCTACGAGCAGTACTTC,CSVDSGTSALKGYEQYF,TRBD2,TRBJ2-7,few,TRBV29-1
TGCGCCAGCAGGCAGGCAGGGGCAGCTGGGGCCAACGTCCTGACTTTC,CASRQAGAAGANVLTF,.,TRBJ2-6,many,TRBV5-1
TGTGCCAGCAGTTTAGCGGCTCAGGGGGTTGAAGCTCTCTTT,CASSLAAQGVEALF,TRBD1,TRBJ1-1,.,TRBV12-5
TGTGCCAGCAGCTTAACGGGCCCTGAAGCTTTCTTT,CASSLTGPEAFF,.,TRBJ1-1,.,TRBV7-2
TGTGCCAGCAGCCACCCGGTAGGAAGGGTTCCCTACGAGCAGTACTTC,CASSHPVGRVPYEQYF,.,TRBJ2-7,.,TRBV7-6
TGTGCCAGCAGCTCCGGACTAGGGGAAGGGGAGCTGTTTTTT,CASSSGLGEGELFF,TRBD2,TRBJ2-2,.,TRBV7-6
TGCTGCGGGGTAGACGTCAACGTCCTGACTTTC,CCGVDVNVLTF,.,TRBJ2-6,many,TRBV20-1
TGTGCCAGCAGTTTAATGGGGGAATTGGGCTACACCTTC,CASSLMGELGYTF,.,TRBJ1-2,.,TRBV12-3/TRBV12-4
TGTGCCAGCAGCTCCGCCCTGACTCGGGCAGGGTGGGAAATGAACACTGAAGCTTTCTTT,CASSSALTRAGWEMNTEAFF,.,TRBJ1-1,.,TRBV13